This TCR beta chain was documented in a study of blood T cells in healthy people across ages (dated by TCRdb to the mid-2010s). In the study overall: In model experiments, roughly one uniquely barcoded TCR beta cDNA molecule per two T cells was captured by template switching. Age-related changes in TCR beta repertoire diversity were measured in the study by deep sequencing normalized with unique cDNA molecular identifiers. Donors were grouped into four age groups: young (average about 15 years), middle-aged (39), aged (around 60) and long-lived (around 80). To avoid experimental bias, donors of different ages were spread randomly across the sequencing lanes. Using the same blood draw, the study looked at two additional independent replicas of 1 million unique cDNA reads for two donors, one aged 18 to 29 and the other aged 80 or older.

This clonotype was counted between two and nine times. This receptor's antigen is unknown. No much larger clone is present one base from it, and per-base qualities are unavailable. The donors were roughly 39 Caucasian individuals from Russia, aged about 6 to 95 years, who were systemically healthy. Each donor gave about 9.8 milliliters of peripheral blood, drawn into EDTA-treated Vacutainer tubes. Ficoll-Paque density-gradient centrifugation was used to isolate PBMCs, with at least 6 million per sample. Total RNA was extracted from PBMCs with Trizol reagent, with at least 5 micrograms obtained per sample. For every donor, flow cytometry on a PBMC aliquot measured the percentage of naive CD45RAhigh/CD27high T cells. Reading the germline V gene (reference sequence) gives CDR1 MNHEY and CDR2 SMNVEV. Between the V and J ends, shortened by 3 bases and 8 bases respectively, the junction contains 13 bases. The CDR3, from cysteine to phenylalanine, totals 13 residues. Of all the DNA, just the CDR3 is kept, 39 bases in frame from base 1.

Libraries came from 5' RACE. The second PCR ran for about 6 to 12 cycles and used a J-beta primer mix along with a sample-barcoded 5' primer. A template-switch 5' adaptor carrying 12 random nucleotides introduced a unique molecular identifier onto each TCR beta cDNA molecule. Each sample yielded at least 3 million CDR3-containing paired-end reads. First-strand cDNA synthesis was performed from all RNA using the Mint cDNA synthesis kit, with priming by a TRBC-specific oligonucleotide. Following uracil-DNA glycosylase treatment, a first 18-cycle PCR with universal primers M1SS and BC2_uni_R was performed on all cDNA. Regarding the original processing steps: For normalization, 1 million high-quality reads, each with a distinct molecular identifier, were randomly selected from each sample. Reads with shared molecular identifiers were discarded instead of being binned into consensus sequences. MiTCR, run with a Q25 quality threshold and the strictest error-elimination algorithm, handled CDR3 identification, clonotype clustering and error correction. Lower-bound total TCR beta diversity was estimated with a nonparametric unseen species model using Euler transformation. TCRdb handled the public reads itself, with Q25 trimming in fastp and clone calling in MiXCR, and kept productive beta chains. When rows share a CDR3 protein, they turn into one entry using the most common DNA and genes. TCRdb, not the authors, supplied the V and J calls. The sample contains 1.8 million or so distinct CDR3 sequences, 35% to 50% of them found a single time. Jointly, the top ten make up more than 20% of the sample.

What the authors observed across the whole study: Observed TCR beta diversity per million T cells fell roughly linearly with age, and a significant reduction was already apparent by age around 40. Conclusive comparison of naive and antigen-experienced compartments was prevented by the profiling of bulk unsorted PBMCs. Donor CMV infection status was unknown, potentially confounding age-related changes in expanded clonotypes. Compared with the aged group, the long-lived group had more naive CD4+ T cells, fewer expanded clones and increased TCR diversity, a pattern suggesting age selection. The percentage of naive T cells measured by flow cytometry correlated strongly with observed TCR beta diversity. Estimates of total diversity from one million sequenced T cells were regarded as lower bounds and underestimates.

The TCR comes from a human donor in good health. The specimen sequenced was blood. The receptor chain draws on TRBV27 and TRBJ1-2, and perhaps TRBD1 as D gene, on 6 matching bases. The CDR3 is CASSFSSDRGYTF. The DNA sequence follows: TGTGCCAGCAGTTTTTCTTCGGACAGAGGCTACACCTTC.